The present T cell receptor beta chain was sequenced within a study of identical twins. Each CDR3 protein is one row after TCRdb ran MiXCR on the 5' RACE reads. The sample holds just over 500,000 distinct CDR3 sequences, about 20% seen once. Germline CDR1 reads MNHEY; CDR2 reads SVGEGT. The CDR3 has 14 amino acids. The sample was also linked to a second study, of T cells expressing NK-cell markers. As that report states: It was from sorted CD3+CD56+NKG2C+, CD3+CD56+NKG2C- and CD3+CD56-NKG2C+ T cells that TCR beta repertoires came. Researchers report these clonotypes also headed the CD3+CD56-NKG2C+ fraction in several donors.

The sample comprised CD4+ T cells sorted from blood. The source is a young woman in good health. V gene TRBV6-2 or TRBV6-3 combines with J gene TRBJ2-1; a possible D gene is TRBD2 (6 bases). The CDR3: CASGEAASYNEQFF. Written as DNA, the CDR3 is TGTGCTTCGGGGGAGGCGGCCTCCTACAATGAGCAGTTCTTC.